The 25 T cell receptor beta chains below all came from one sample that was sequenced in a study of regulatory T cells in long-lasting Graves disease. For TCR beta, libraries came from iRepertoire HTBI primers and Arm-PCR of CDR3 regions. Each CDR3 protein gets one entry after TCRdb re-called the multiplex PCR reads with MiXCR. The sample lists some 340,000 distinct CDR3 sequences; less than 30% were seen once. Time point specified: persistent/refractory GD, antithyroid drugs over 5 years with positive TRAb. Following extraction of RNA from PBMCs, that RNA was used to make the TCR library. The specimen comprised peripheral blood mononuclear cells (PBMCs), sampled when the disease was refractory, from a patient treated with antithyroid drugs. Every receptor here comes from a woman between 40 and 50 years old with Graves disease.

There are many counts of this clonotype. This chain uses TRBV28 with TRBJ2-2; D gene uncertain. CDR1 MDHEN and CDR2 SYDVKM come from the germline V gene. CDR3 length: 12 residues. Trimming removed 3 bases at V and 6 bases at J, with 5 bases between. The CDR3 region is CASSLSAGELFF. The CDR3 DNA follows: TGTGCCAGCAGTTTGAGTGCCGGGGAGCTGTTTTTT.

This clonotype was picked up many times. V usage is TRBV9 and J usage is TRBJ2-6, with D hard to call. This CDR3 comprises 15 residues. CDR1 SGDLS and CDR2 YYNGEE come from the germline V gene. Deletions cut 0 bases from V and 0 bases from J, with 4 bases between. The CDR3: CASSVAPSGANVLTF. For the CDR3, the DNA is TGTGCCAGCAGCGTAGCTCCCTCTGGGGCCAACGTCCTGACTTTC.

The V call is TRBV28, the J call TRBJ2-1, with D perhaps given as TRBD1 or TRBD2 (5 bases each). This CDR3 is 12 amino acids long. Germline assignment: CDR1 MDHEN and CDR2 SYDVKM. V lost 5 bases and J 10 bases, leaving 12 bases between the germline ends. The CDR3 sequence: CASSAGTGEQFF. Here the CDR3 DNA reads TGTGCCAGCAGTGCCGGGACGGGGGAGCAGTTCTTC. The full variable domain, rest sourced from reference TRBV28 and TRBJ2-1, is DVKVTQSSRYLVKRTGEKVFLECVQDMDHENMFWYRQDPGLGLRLIYFSYDVKMKEKGDIPEGYSVSREKKERFSLILESASTNQTSMYLCASSAGTGEQFFGPGTRLTVL.

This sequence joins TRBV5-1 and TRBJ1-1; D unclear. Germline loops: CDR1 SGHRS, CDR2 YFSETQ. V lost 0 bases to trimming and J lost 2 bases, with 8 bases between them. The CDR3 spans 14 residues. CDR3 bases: TGCGCCAGCAGCTTGGGGTCCGAAAACACTGAAGCTTTCTTT. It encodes CASSLGSENTEAFF.

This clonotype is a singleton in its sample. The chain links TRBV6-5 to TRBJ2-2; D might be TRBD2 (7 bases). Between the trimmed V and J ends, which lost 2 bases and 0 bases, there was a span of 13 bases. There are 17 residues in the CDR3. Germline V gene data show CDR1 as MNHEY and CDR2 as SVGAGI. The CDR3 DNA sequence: TGTGCCAGCAGTTACACGGGGGGACACGCGAACACCGGGGAGCTGTTTTTT. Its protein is CASSYTGGHANTGELFF.

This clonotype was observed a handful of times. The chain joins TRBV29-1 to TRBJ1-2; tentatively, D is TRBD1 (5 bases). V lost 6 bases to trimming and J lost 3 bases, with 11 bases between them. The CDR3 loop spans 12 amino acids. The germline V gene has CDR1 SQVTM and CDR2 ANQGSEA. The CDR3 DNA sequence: TGCAGCGTGATGACAGACTACTATGGCTACACCTTC. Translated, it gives CSVMTDYYGYTF.

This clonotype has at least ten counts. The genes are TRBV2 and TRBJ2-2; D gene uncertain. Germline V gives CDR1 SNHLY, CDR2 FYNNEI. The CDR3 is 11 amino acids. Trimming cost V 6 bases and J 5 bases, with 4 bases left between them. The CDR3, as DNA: TGTGCCAGCAGAAGTACCGGGGAGCTGTTTTTT. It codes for CASRSTGELFF.

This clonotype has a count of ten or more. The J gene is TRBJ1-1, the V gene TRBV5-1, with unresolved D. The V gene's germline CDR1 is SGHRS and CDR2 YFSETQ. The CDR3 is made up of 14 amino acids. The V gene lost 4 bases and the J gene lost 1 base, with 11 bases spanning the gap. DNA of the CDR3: TGCGCCAGCAGCGCGGAGATTGGGAACACTGAAGCTTTCTTT. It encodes CASSAEIGNTEAFF. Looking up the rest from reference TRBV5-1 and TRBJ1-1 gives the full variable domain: KAGVTQTPRYLIKTRGQQVTLSCSPISGHRSVSWYQQTPGQGLQFLFEYFSETQRNKGNFPGRFSGRQFSNSRSEMNVSTLELGDSALYLCASSAEIGNTEAFFGQGTRLTVV.

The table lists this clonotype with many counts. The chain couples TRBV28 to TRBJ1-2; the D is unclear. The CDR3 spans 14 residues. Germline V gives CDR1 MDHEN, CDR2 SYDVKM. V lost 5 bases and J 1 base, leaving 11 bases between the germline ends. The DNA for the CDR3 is TGTGCCAGCAGTCCCTGGGGAAGTAACTATGGCTACACCTTC. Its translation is CASSPWGSNYGYTF.

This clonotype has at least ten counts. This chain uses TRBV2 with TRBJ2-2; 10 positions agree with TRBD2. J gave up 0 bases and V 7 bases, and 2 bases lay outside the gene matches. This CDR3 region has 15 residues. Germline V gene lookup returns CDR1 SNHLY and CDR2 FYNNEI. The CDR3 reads CASIGLAANTGELFF. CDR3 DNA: TGTGCCAGCATCGGACTAGCGGCGAACACCGGGGAGCTGTTTTTT. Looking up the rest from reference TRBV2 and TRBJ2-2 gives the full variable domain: EPEVTQTPSHQVTQMGQEVILRCVPISNHLYFYWYRQILGQKVEFLVSFYNNEISEKSEIFDDQFSVERPDGSNFTLKIRSTKLEDSAMYFCASIGLAANTGELFFGEGSRLTVL.

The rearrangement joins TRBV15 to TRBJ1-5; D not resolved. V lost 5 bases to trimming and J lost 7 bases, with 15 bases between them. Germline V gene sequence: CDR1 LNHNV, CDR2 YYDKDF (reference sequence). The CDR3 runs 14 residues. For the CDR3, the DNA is TGTGCCACCAGCCCCCGGGTTAATCACCAGCCCCAGCATTTT. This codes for CATSPRVNHQPQHF.

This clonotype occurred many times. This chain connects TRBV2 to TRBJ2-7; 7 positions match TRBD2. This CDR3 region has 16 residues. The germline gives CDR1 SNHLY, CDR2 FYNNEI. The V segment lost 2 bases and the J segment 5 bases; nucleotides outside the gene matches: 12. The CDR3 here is CASSESPGTILDEQYF. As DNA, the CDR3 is TGTGCCAGCAGTGAATCCCCCGGGACTATTCTCGACGAGCAGTACTTC.

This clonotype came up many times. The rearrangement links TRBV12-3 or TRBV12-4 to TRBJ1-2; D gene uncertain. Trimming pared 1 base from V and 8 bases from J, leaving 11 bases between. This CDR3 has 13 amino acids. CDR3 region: CASSLEQSWGYTF. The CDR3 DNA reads TGTGCCAGCAGTTTAGAACAGAGCTGGGGCTACACCTTC.

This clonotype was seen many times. CDR3 region: CASSALAGGPDTQYF. The CDR3 DNA follows: TGTGCCAGCAGTGCCCTAGCGGGAGGCCCAGATACGCAGTATTTT. The chain carries TRBV6-1 and TRBJ2-3, with TRBD2 matching over 11 bases. The CDR3 is 15 amino acids. Germline CDR1 reads MNHNS; CDR2 reads SASEGT. The V gene end was trimmed by 4 bases and the J gene end by 4 bases; junction bases not matched to a gene: 4.

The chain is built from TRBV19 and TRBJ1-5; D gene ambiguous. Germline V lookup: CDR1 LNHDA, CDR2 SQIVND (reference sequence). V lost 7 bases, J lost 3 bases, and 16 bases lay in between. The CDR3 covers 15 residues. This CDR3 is CASTPWAADNQPQHF. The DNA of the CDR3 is TGTGCCAGTACCCCATGGGCGGCAGACAATCAGCCCCAGCATTTT.

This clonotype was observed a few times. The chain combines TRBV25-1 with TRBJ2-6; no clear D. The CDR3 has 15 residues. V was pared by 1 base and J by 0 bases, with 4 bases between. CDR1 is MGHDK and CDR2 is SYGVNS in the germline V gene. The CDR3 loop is CASSEFRSGANVLTF. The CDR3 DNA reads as TGTGCCAGCAGTGAATTCCGCTCTGGGGCCAACGTCCTGACTTTC.

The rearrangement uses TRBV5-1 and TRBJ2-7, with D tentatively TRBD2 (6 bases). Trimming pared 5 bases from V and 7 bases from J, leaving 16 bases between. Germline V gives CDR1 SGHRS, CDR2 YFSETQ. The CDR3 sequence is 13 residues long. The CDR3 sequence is CASRTNPAGEQYF. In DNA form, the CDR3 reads TGCGCCAGCAGAACCAACCCTGCGGGGGAGCAGTACTTC.

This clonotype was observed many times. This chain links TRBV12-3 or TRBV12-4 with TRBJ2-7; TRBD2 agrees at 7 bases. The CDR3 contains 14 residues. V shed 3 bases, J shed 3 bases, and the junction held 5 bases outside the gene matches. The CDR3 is CASSFRRENYEQYF. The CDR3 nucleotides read TGTGCCAGCAGTTTTAGGCGGGAGAACTACGAGCAGTACTTC.

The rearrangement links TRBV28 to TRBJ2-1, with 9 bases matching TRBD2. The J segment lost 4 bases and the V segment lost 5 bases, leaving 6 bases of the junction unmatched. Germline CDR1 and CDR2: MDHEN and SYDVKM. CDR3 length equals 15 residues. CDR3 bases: TGTGCCAGCAGTCCTCCGGGACTAGCTTACAATGAGCAGTTCTTC. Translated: CASSPPGLAYNEQFF.

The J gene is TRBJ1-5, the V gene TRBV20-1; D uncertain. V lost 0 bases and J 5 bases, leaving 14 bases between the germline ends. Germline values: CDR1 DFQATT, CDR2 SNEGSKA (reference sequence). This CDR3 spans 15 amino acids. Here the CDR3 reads CSARERAWSDQPQHF. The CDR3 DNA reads TGCAGTGCTAGAGAGAGGGCCTGGTCGGATCAGCCCCAGCATTTT.

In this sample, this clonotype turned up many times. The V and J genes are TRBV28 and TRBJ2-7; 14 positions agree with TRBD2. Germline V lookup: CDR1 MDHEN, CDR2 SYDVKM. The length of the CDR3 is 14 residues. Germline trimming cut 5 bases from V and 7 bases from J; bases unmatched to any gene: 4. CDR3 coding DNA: TGTGCCAGCAGTGGACTAGCGGGAGGATGGGAGCAGTACTTC. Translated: CASSGLAGGWEQYF.

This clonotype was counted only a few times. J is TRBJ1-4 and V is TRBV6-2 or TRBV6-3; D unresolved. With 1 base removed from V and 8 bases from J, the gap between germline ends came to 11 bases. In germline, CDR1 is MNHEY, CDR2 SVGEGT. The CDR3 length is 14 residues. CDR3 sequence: CASSYLEKFEKLFF. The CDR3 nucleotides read TGTGCCAGCAGTTACTTGGAGAAGTTCGAAAAACTGTTTTTT.

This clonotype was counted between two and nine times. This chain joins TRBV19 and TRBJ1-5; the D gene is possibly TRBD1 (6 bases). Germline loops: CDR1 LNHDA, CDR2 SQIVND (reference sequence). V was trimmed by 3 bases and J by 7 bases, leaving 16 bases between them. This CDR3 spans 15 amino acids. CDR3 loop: CASSIIEQGWQPQHF. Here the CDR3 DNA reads TGTGCCAGTAGTATTATTGAGCAGGGGTGGCAGCCCCAGCATTTT.

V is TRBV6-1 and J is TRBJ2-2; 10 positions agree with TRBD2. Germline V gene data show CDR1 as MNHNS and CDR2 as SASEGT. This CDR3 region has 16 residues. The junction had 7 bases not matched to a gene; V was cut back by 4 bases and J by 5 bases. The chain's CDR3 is CASSAGLAEVTGELFF. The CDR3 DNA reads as TGTGCCAGCAGTGCCGGACTAGCGGAGGTAACCGGGGAGCTGTTTTTT.

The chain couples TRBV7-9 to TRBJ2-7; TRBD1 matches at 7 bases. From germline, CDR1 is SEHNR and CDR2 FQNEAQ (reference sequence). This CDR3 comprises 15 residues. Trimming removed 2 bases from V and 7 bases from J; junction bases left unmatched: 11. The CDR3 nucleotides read TGTGCCAGCAGCTTACGGGGACAGCATTTGGAGGAGCAGTACTTC. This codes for CASSLRGQHLEEQYF.